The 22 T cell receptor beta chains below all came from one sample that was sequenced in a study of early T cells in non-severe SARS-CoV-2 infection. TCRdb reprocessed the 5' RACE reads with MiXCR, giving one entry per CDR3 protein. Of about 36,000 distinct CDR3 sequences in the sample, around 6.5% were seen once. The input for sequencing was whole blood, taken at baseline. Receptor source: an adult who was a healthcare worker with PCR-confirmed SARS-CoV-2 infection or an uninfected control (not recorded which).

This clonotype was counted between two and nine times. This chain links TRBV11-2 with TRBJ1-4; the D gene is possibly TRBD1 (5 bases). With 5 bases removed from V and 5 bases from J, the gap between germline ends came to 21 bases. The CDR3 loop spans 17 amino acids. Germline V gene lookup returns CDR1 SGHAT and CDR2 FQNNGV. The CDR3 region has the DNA TGTGCCAGCAGCGTTAGAGCCCGGGGCCAGGAAAATGAAAAACTGTTTTTT. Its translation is CASSVRARGQENEKLFF. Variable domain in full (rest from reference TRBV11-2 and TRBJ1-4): EAGVAQSPRYKIIEKRQSVAFWCNPISGHATLYWYQQILGQGPKLLIQFQNNGVVDDSQLPKDRFSAERLKGVDSTLKIQPAKLEDSAVYLCASSVRARGQENEKLFFGSGTQLSVL.

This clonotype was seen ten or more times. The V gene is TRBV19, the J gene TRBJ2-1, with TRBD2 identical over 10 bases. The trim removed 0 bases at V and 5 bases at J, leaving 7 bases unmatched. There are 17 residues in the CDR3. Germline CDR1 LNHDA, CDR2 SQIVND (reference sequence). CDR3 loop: CASSIDLTSGINNEQFF. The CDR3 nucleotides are TGTGCCAGTAGTATAGATCTTACTAGCGGGATTAACAATGAGCAGTTCTTC.

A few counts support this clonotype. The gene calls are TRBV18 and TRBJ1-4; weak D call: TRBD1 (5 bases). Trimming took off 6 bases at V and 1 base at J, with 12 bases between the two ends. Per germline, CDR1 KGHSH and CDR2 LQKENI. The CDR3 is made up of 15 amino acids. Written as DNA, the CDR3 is TGTGCCAGCTCCACGGGCGGGGGAACTAATGAAAAACTGTTTTTT. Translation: CASSTGGGTNEKLFF.

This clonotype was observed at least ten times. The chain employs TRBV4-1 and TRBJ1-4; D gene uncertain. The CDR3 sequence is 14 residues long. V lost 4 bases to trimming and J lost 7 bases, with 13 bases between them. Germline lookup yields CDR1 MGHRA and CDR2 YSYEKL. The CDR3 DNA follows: TGCGCCAGCAGCCCCGAGAATGGGATTGAAAAACTGTTTTTT. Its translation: CASSPENGIEKLFF.

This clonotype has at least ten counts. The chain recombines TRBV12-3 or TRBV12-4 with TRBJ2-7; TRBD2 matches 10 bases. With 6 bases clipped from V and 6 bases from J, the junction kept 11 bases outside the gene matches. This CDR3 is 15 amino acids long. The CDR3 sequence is CASSRHLAGVGEQYF. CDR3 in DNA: TGTGCCAGCAGCCGCCACCTAGCGGGAGTTGGCGAGCAGTACTTC.

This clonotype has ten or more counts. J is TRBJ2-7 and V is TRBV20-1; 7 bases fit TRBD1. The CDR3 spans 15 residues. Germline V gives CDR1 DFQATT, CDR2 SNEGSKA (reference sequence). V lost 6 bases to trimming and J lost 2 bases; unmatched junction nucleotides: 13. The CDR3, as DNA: TGCAGTGCCGAAGCTCCGGGACAGACCACCTACGAGCAGTACTTC. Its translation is CSAEAPGQTTYEQYF.

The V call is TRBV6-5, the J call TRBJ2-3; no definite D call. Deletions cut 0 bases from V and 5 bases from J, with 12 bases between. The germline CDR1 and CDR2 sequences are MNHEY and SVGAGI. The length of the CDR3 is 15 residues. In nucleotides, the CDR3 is TGTGCCAGCAGTTACTCGAGTAGTGGTAAAGATACGCAGTATTTT. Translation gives CASSYSSSGKDTQYF.

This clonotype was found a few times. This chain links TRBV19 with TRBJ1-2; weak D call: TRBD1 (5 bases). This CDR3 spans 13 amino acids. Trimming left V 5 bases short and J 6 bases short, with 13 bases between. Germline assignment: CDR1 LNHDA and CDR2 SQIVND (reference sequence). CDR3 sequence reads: CASSSRERDGYTF. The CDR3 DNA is TGTGCCAGTAGTTCCAGGGAACGCGATGGCTACACCTTC. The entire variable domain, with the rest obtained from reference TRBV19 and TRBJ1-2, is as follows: DGGITQSPKYLFRKEGQNVTLSCEQNLNHDAMYWYRQDPGQGLRLIYYSQIVNDFQKGDIAEGYSVSREKKESFPLTVTSAQKNPTAFYLCASSSRERDGYTFGSGTRLTVV.

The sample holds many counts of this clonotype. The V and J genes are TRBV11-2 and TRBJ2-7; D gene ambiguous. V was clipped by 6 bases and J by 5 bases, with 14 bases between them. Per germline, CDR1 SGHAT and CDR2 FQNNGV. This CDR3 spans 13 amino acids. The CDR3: CASRHTHTDEQYF. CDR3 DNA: TGTGCCAGCAGACATACTCATACCGACGAGCAGTACTTC.

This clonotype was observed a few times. CDR3 region: CASSYRRGGYTEAFF. CDR3 DNA: TGTGCCAGCAGTTACCGGCGGGGTGGGTACACTGAAGCTTTCTTT. The genes are TRBV6-5 and TRBJ1-1; no clear D gene. The CDR3 extends over 15 amino acids. Germline V gene sequence: CDR1 MNHEY, CDR2 SVGAGI. Trimming cost V 2 bases and J 3 bases, with 13 bases left between them.

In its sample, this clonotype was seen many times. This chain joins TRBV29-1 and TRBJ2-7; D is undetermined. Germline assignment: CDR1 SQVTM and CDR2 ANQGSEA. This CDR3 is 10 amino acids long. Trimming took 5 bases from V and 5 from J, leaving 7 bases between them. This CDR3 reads CSVSGNEQYF. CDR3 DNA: TGCAGCGTTTCAGGTAACGAGCAGTACTTC.

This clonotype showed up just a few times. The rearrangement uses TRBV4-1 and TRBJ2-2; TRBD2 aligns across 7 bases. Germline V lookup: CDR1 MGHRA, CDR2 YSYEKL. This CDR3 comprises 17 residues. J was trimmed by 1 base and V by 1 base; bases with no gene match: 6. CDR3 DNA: TGCGCCAGCAGCCAAGGTCTGGGGACTATGAACACCGGGGAGCTGTTTTTT. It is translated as CASSQGLGTMNTGELFF.

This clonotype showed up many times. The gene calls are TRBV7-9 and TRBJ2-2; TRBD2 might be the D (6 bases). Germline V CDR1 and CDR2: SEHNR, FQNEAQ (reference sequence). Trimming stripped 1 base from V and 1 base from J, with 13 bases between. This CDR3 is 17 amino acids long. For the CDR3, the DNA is TGTGCCAGCAGCTTAGTTTCAAAAGCGGGGAACACCGGGGAGCTGTTTTTT. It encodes CASSLVSKAGNTGELFF.

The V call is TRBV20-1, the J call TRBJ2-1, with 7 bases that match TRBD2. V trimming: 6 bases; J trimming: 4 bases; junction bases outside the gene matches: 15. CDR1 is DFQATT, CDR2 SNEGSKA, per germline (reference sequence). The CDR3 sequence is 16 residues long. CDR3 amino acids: CSALDWSSGVYNEQFF. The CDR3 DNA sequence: TGCAGTGCCCTGGATTGGTCTAGCGGAGTTTACAATGAGCAGTTCTTC.

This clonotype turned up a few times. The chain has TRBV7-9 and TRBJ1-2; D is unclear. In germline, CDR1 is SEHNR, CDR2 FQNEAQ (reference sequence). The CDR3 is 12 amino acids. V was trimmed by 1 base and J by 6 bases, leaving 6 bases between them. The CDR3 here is CASSLGVDGYTF. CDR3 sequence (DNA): TGTGCCAGCAGCTTAGGGGTGGATGGCTACACCTTC. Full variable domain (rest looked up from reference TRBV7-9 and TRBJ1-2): DTGVSQNPRHKITKRGQNVTFRCDPISEHNRLYWYRQTLGQGPEFLTYFQNEAQLEKSRLLSDRFSAERPKGSFSTLEIQRTEQGDSAMYLCASSLGVDGYTFGSGTRLTVV.

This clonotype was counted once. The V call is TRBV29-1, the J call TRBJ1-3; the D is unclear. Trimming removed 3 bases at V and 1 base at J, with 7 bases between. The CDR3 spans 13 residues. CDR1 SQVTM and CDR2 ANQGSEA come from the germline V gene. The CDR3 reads CSVDPGSGNTIYF. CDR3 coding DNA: TGCAGCGTTGATCCGGGGTCTGGAAACACCATATATTTT.

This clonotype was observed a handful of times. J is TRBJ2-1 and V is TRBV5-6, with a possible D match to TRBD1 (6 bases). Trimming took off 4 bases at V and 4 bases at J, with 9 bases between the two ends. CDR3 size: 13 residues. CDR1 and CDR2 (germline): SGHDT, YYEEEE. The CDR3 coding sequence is TGTGCCAGCAGCCGCGGACAGTACAATGAGCAGTTCTTC. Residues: CASSRGQYNEQFF.

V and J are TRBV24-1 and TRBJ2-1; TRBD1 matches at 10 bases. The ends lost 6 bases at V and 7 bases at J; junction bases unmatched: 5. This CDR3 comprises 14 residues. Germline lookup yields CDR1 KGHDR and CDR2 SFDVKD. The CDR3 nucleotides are TGTGCCACCAGTCGGGACAGGGGTGAGAATGAGCAGTTCTTC. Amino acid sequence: CATSRDRGENEQFF.

CDR3 amino acids: CAISESVPRSGNTIYF. CDR3 bases: TGTGCCATCAGTGAGTCAGTCCCTCGCTCTGGAAACACCATATATTTT. The chain couples TRBV10-3 to TRBJ1-3; D call uncertain. Trimming removed 0 bases at V and 0 bases at J, with 9 bases between. Germline V CDR1 and CDR2: ENHRY, SYGVKD. The CDR3 consists of 16 residues.

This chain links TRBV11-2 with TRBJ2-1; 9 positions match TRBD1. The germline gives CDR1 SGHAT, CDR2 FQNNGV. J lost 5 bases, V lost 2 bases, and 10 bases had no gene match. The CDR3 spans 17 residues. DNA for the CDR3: TGTGCCAGCAGCTTATCCATGGACAGGGGCCGCAACAATGAGCAGTTCTTC. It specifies CASSLSMDRGRNNEQFF.

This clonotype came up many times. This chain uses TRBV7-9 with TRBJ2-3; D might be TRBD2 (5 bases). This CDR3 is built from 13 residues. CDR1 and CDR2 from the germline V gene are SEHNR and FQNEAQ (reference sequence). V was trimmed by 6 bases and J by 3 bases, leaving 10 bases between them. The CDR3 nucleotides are TGTGCCAGCAGAAGCCGAGGGACAGATACGCAGTATTTT. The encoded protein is CASRSRGTDTQYF.

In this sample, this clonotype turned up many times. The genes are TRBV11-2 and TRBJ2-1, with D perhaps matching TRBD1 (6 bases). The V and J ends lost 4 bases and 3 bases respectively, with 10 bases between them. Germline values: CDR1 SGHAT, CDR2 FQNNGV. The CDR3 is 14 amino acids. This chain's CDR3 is CASSSIRGYNEQFF. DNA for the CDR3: TGTGCCAGCAGCTCCATCAGGGGCTACAATGAGCAGTTCTTC.